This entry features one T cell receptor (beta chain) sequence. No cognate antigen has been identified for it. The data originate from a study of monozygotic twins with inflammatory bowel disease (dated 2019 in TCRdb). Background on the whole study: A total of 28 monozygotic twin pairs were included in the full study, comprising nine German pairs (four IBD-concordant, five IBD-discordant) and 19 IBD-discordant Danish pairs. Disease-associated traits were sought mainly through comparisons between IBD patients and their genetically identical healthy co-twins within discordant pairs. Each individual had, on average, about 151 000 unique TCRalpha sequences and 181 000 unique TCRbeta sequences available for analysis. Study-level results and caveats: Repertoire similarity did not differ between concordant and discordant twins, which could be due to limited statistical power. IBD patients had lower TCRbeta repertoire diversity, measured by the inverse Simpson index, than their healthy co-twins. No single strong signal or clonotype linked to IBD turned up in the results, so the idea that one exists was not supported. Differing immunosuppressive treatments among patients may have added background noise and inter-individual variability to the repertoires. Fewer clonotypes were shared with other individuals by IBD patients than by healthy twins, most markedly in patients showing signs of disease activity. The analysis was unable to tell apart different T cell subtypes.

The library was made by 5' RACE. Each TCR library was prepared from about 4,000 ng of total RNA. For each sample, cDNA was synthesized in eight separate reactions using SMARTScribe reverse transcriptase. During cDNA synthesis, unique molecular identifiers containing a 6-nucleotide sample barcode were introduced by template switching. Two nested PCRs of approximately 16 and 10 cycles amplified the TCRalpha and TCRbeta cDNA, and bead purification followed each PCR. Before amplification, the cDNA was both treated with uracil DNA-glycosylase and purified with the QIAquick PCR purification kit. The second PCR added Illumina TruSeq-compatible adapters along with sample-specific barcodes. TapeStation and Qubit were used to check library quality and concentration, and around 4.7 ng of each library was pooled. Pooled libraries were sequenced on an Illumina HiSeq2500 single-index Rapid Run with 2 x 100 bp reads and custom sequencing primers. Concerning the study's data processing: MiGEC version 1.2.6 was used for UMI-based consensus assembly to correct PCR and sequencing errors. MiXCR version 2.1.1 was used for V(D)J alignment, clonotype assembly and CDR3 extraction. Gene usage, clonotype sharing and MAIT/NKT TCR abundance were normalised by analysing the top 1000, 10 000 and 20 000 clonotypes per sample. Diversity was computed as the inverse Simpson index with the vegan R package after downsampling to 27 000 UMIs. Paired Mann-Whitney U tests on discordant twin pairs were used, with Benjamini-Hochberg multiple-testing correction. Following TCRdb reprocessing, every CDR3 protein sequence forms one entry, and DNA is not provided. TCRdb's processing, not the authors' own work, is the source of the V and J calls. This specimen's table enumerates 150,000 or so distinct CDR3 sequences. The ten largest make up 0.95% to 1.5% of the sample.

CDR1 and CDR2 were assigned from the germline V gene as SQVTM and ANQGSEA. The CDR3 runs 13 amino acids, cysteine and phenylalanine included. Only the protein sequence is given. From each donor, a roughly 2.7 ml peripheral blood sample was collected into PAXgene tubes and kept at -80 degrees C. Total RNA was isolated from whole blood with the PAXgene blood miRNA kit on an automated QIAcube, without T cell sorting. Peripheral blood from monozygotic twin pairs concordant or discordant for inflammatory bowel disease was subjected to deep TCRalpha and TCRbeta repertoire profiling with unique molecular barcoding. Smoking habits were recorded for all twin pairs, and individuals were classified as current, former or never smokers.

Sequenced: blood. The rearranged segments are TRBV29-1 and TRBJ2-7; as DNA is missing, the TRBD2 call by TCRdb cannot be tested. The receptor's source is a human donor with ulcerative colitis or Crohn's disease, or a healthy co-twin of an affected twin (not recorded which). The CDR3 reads CSVEGGSAYEQYF.